The T cell receptor (beta chain) described here comes from a study of blood T cell repertoires in COVID-19. Overall study context: The samples span acute and convalescent COVID-19 from the United States, Italy and Spain. The cDNA or gDNA used as material had been derived from T cells, B-cell-depleted T cells, or PBMCs.

Sequencing was performed with immunoSEQ multiplex PCR; in TCRdb, only in-frame clones are kept and a portion is missing. The table includes approximately 49,000 clones, nearly 90% detected once. This clone was detected a few times. The J segment lost 9 bases and the V segment lost 4 bases, leaving 8 bases of the junction unmatched. This CDR3 region has 15 residues. Germline V gene data show CDR1 as LGHNA and CDR2 as YNFKEQ. Sequenced: peripheral blood. The rearrangement links TRBV4-2 to TRBJ1-6, with 8 bases lining up with TRBD1. The receptor was isolated from a man aged 50 or older with active COVID-19. CDR3 bases: TGTGCCAGCAGCCGTTCAGGACAGGGTGGTTCACCCCTCCACTTT. The encoded protein is CASSRSGQGGSPLHF.